This TCR beta chain was sequenced for a study of CXCR3-negative and CXCR3-positive naive CD8 T cells. On this clonotype: Its antigen is as yet unknown.

General study points: TRB CDR3 properties served as the basis for inferring TCR strength, and surface CD5 was comparable between naive subsets. Similar TRBV-TRBJ usage characterized naive CXCR3-negative and CXCR3-positive cells; memory cells differed. Naive cells with CXCR3 showed TRB CDR3s that were more hydrophobic than those in CXCR3-negative naive cells.

Germline V gives CDR1 MDHEN, CDR2 SYDVKM. The CDR3 spans 14 residues. The libraries of TRB cDNA were prepared using 5' RACE with UMI labels. From its re-call of the 5' RACE reads, TCRdb lists each CDR3 protein once, without DNA. The table for this sample gives about 150,000 distinct CDR3 sequences. The authors gated naive CD8+ T cells as CD45RO-CCR7+CD27+CD95-. The sequenced sample consisted of naive CXCR3+ CD8+ T cells from blood. The subset denotes: CD45RO-CCR7+CD27+CD95- naive CD8+ T cells expressing CXCR3 (TNR3+). The chain combines TRBV28 with TRBJ2-2; the TCRdb D gene call, TRBD1, has no DNA to confirm it. The TCR was taken from a human donor in good health. Some clones in this sample may be carry-over from other donors' samples. The CDR3: CASSEGTNTGELFF. Combining the CDR3 with reference TRBV28 and TRBJ2-2 gives the whole variable domain DVKVTQSSRYLVKRTGEKVFLECVQDMDHENMFWYRQDPGLGLRLIYFSYDVKMKEKGDIPEGYSVSREKKERFSLILESASTNQTSMYLCASSEGTNTGELFFGEGSRLTVL.